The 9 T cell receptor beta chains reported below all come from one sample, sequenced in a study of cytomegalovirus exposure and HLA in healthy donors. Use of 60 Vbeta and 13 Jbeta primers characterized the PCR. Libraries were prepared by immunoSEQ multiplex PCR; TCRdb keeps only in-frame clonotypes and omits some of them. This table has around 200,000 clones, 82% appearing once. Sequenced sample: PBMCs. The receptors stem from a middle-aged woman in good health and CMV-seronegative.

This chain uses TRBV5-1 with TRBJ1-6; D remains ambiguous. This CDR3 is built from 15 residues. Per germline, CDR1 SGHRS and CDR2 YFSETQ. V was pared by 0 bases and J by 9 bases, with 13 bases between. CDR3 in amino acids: CASSLDGSEGSPLHF. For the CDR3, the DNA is TGCGCCAGCAGCTTGGACGGGAGCGAGGGTTCACCCCTCCACTTT.

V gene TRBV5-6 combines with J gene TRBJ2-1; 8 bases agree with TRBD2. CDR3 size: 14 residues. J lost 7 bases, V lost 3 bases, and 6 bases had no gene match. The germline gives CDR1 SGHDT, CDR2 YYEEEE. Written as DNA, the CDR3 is TGTGCCAGCAGCTCGGGACTAGTGCGTAATGAGCAGTTCTTC. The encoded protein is CASSSGLVRNEQFF.

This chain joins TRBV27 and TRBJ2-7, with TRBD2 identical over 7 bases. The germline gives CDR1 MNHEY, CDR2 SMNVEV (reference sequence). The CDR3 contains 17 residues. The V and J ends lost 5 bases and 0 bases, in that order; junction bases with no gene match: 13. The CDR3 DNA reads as TGTGCCAGCAGTGGGACTAACGACCCCCGAAACTCCTACGAGCAGTACTTC. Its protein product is CASSGTNDPRNSYEQYF.

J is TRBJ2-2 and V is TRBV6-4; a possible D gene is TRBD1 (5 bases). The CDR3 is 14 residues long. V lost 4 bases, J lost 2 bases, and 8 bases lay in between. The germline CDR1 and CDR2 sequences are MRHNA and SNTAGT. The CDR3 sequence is CASSVQGNTGELFF. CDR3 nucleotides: TGTGCCAGCAGTGTGCAGGGTAACACCGGGGAGCTGTTTTTT.

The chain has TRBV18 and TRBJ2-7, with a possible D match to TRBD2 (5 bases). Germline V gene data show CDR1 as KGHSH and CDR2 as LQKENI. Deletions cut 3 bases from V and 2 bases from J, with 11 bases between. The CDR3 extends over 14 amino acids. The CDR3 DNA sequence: TGTGCCAGCTCACCGCCACGGGAACCCTACGAGCAGTACTTC. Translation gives CASSPPREPYEQYF. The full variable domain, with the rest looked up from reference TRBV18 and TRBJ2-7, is NAGVMQNPRHLVRRRGQEARLRCSPMKGHSHVYWYRQLPEEGLKFMVYLQKENIIDESGMPKERFSAEFPKEGPSILRIQQVVRGDSAAYFCASSPPREPYEQYFGPGTRLTVT.

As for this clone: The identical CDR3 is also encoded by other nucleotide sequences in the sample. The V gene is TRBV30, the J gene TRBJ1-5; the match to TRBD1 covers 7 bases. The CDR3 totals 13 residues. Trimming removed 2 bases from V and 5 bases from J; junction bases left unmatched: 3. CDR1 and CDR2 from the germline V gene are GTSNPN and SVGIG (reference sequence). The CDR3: CAWSRQGDQPQHF. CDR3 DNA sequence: TGTGCCTGGAGTCGACAGGGAGATCAGCCCCAGCATTTT. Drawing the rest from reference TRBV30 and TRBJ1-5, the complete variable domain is SQTIHQWPATLVQPVGSPLSLECTVEGTSNPNLYWYRQAAGRGLQLLFYSVGIGQISSEVPQNLSASRPQDRQFILSSKKLLLSDSGFYLCAWSRQGDQPQHFGDGTRLSIL.

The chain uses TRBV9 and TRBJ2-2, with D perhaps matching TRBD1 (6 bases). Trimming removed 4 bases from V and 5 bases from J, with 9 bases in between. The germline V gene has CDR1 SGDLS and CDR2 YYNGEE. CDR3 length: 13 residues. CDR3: CASSPQGTGELFF. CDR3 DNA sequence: TGTGCCAGCAGCCCACAGGGTACCGGGGAGCTGTTTTTT.

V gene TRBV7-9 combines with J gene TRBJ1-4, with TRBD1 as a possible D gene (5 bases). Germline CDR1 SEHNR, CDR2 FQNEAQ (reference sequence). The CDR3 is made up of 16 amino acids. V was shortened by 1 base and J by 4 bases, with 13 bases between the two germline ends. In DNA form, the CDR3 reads TGTGCCAGCAGCTTAGGGGCCAGACAGTTTAATGAAAAACTGTTTTTT. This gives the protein CASSLGARQFNEKLFF.

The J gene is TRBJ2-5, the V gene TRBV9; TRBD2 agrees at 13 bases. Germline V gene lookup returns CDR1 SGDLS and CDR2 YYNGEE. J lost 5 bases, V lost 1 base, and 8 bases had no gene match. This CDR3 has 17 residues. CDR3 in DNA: TGTGCCAGCAGCGTATCAGGACTAGCGGGAGAAGGGGAGACCCAGTACTTC. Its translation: CASSVSGLAGEGETQYF. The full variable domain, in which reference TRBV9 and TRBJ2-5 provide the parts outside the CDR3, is DSGVTQTPKHLITATGQRVTLRCSPRSGDLSVYWYQQSLDQGLQFLIQYYNGEERAKGNILERFSAQQFPDLHSELNLSSLELGDSALYFCASSVSGLAGEGETQYFGPGTRLLVL.